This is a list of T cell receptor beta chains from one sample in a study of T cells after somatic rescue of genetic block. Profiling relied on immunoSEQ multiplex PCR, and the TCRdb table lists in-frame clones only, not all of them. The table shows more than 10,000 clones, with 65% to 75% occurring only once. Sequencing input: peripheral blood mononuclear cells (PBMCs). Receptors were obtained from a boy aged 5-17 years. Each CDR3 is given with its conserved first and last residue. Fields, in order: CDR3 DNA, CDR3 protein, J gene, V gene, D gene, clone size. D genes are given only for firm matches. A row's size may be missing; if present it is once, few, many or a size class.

TGTGCCTGGACCCAACGGACTAGCGGGGGCAATTGGGGTTGGTACGAGCAGTACTTC	CAWTQRTSGGNWGWYEQYF	TRBJ2-7	TRBV30	TRBD2	once
TGTGCCAGCAGCCCTCCACGTCATTTTTACAATGAGCAGTTCTTC	CASSPPRHFYNEQFF	TRBJ2-1	TRBV6-6	NA	NA
TGTGCCAGCAGCATACAGGGGATCTGGACAGATACGCAGTATTTT	CASSIQGIWTDTQYF	TRBJ2-3	TRBV27	TRBD1	NA
TGCGCCAGCAGCCACCGAAACAGGGAAGCTTTCTTT	CASSHRNREAFF	TRBJ1-1	TRBV4-1	NA	few
TGTGCCAGCAGCCAAGAGTGGGGGATGGAGACCCAGTACTTC	CASSQEWGMETQYF	TRBJ2-5	TRBV4-2	NA	NA
TGTGCCAGCTCACCACGTCCGGGGACAGGGAGAACCGGGGAGCTGTTTTTT	CASSPRPGTGRTGELFF	TRBJ2-2	TRBV18	TRBD1	NA
TGTGCCAGCAGTTTATTCTCCTCTCTCTACAGGGGGAACACTGAAGCTTTCTTT	CASSLFSSLYRGNTEAFF	TRBJ1-1	TRBV27	TRBD1	NA
TGTGCCAGCAGTACTCAGGGGGCCTCCTACAATGAGCAGTTCTTC	CASSTQGASYNEQFF	TRBJ2-1	TRBV28	TRBD1	NA
TGCGCCAGCAGCCAAGAGGTCCGAGGGACAGGGAAACCCTGCGAGCAGTACTTC	CASSQEVRGTGKPCEQYF	TRBJ2-7	TRBV4-1	TRBD1	NA
TGTGCCAGTAGTTCCAGGTCGCGGGGTGTTGTGGGGCTGAACACTGAAGCTTTCTTT	CASSSRSRGVVGLNTEAFF	TRBJ1-1	TRBV19	NA	NA
TGTGCCATCAAGGCCTCCCCAGATACGCAGTATTTT	CAIKASPDTQYF	TRBJ2-3	TRBV10-3	NA	NA
TGTGCCATCAGTGATCAGGCGGAGACCCAGTACTTC	CAISDQAETQYF	TRBJ2-5	TRBV10-3	NA	few
TGTGCCACCAGCAGAGATGGGGTAGGACAGGGGGCTGGCGAGCAGTACTTC	CATSRDGVGQGAGEQYF	TRBJ2-7	TRBV15	TRBD1	NA
TGTGCCAGCTCACCACGCACAGATACGCAGTATTTT	CASSPRTDTQYF	TRBJ2-3	TRBV18	NA	NA
TGTGCCAGCAGTTACGCCTTTGGCAGGGCCACCTACGAGCAGTACTTC	CASSYAFGRATYEQYF	TRBJ2-7	TRBV6-5	NA	NA
TGCGCCAGCAGCCAAGTCGAGGGGTTCGTCGGCTACACCTTC	CASSQVEGFVGYTF	TRBJ1-2	TRBV4-1	NA	once
TGTGCCAGCAGCCGAGTAGGAGATACGCAGTATTTT	CASSRVGDTQYF	TRBJ2-3	TRBV7-2	NA	NA
TGTGCCAGCAGCTTGACTAGCGCGGAGACCCAGTACTTC	CASSLTSAETQYF	TRBJ2-5	TRBV5-4	TRBD2	NA
TGTGCCAGTAGTAAGGGACAGAAGAACGAGCAGTACTTC	CASSKGQKNEQYF	TRBJ2-7	TRBV19	TRBD1	once
TGTGCCAGCAGCCCCCGAGAGATTTACGAGCAGTACTTC	CASSPREIYEQYF	TRBJ2-7	TRBV7-2	NA	NA
TGTGCCAGCAGTGTCCCAGGCTACAATGAGCAGTTCTTC	CASSVPGYNEQFF	TRBJ2-1	TRBV25-1	NA	NA
TGTGCCAGCAGTAAGGAGCAGAAGGCGAATGAAAAACTGTTTTTT	CASSKEQKANEKLFF	TRBJ1-4	TRBV27	NA	NA
TGTGCCAGCAGTAGGGAGGGGGAAAAACTGTTTTTT	CASSREGEKLFF	TRBJ1-4	TRBV6-6	NA	NA
TGTGCCAGCAGCCGACAGAGTTATGAGCAGTTCTTC	CASSRQSYEQFF	TRBJ2-1	TRBV11-1	NA	NA